This T cell receptor (beta chain) came from a study of spatial heterogeneity in lung cancer. This clonotype occurred many times. Its specificity is unknown. A library prepared for alpha chains yielded this beta chain as an off-target read; its size is of little meaning. Time point noted: sample taken at primary tumor resection. Samples were obtained from approximately 76 donors, all untreated early-stage non-small cell lung cancer patients. Without sorting, whole RNA was sequenced from tumor, nontumor lung or frozen PBMC. CDR3 size: 13 residues. Germline values: CDR1 SGHTA, CDR2 FQGNSA. Losses at the gene ends were 5 bases for V and 8 bases for J; bases not matched to a gene: 7. Each CDR3 protein gets one entry after TCRdb re-called the 5' RACE reads with MiXCR. In the table there are roughly 5,700 distinct CDR3 sequences, about 7.7% of which are singletons. Overall study findings and caveats: Counts that tracked tumor mutation counts were those of expanded intratumoral alpha and beta TCRs.

The sample in question was lung tumor tissue, obtained at surgery. The gene calls are TRBV7-2 and TRBJ1-2, with 8 bases aligning to TRBD1. The TCR originated in a female donor with early-stage non-small cell lung cancer. Here the CDR3 reads CASSPRTGQGYTF. The CDR3 DNA follows: TGTGCCAGCAGCCCGCGGACAGGGCAGGGCTACACCTTC.